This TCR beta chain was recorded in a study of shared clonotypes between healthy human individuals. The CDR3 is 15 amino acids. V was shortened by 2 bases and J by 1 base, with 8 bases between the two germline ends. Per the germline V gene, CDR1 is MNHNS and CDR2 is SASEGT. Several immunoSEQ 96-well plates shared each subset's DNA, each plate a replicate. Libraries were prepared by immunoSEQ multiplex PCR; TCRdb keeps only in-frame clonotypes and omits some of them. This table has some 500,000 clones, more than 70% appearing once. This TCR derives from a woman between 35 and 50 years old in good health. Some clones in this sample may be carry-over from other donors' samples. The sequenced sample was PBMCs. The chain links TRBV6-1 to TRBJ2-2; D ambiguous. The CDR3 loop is CASSEMDGNTGELFF. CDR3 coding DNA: TGTGCCAGCAGTGAAATGGACGGGAACACCGGGGAGCTGTTTTTT.